The clone carrying this TCR beta chain has more than one count but fewer than ten. Its antigen is unidentified. TCRdb's copy holds only in-frame clones and misses some; the assay was immunoSEQ multiplex PCR. The sample consists of approximately 18,000 clones, about 80% of them appearing once. V lost 1 base and J lost 4; bases outside the gene matches: 8. The germline V gene encodes CDR1 LNHDA and CDR2 SQIVND (reference sequence). There are 16 residues in the CDR3. This sample is part of a study of T cell responses to AZD1222 COVID-19 vaccine. Points from the study as a whole: Spike-specific TCR breadth and depth were elevated following two AZD1222 doses. Among AZD1222 vaccinees, only 5 to 7 were seropositive at baseline. In the spike-specific TCR repertoire, nearly half reportedly target unmutated variant regions.

The chain recombines TRBV19 with TRBJ1-1; 8 positions agree with TRBD1. This sequence was found in an adult who received the AZD1222 COVID-19 vaccine. The material was peripheral blood, obtained 28 days after the second AZD1222 dose. Here the CDR3 DNA reads TGTGCCAGTAGTATAGGGGCCGCAGGGGGCCTCACTGAAGCTTTCTTT. Encoded protein: CASSIGAAGGLTEAFF. The complete variable domain, with remaining parts taken from reference TRBV19 and TRBJ1-1, reads DGGITQSPKYLFRKEGQNVTLSCEQNLNHDAMYWYRQDPGQGLRLIYYSQIVNDFQKGDIAEGYSVSREKKESFPLTVTSAQKNPTAFYLCASSIGAAGGLTEAFFGQGTRLTVV.